Listed below are T cell receptor beta chains from one sample, sequenced in a study of neurological immune-mediated disorders. TCRdb re-called the 5' RACE reads through MiXCR, storing one row per CDR3 protein. The repertoire consists of 45,000 or so distinct CDR3 sequences, with under 3.5% occurring once and the leading ten covering about 15%. Sequenced input: PBMCs. Every receptor here comes from a woman aged 45-65 years with multiple sclerosis. Both conserved end residues are part of each CDR3. A D gene is named only where the DNA matches it firmly. Expanded clones are given a class, and other clones once, few, many or no size at all.

DNA: TGTGCCAGCAGCCGAGTTTCCAATGAGCAGTTCTTC; CDR3: CASSRVSNEQFF; D: -; V: TRBV3-1; J: TRBJ2-1; size: many
DNA: TGTGCCAGCAGTCAGACAGGGGGCATCGCTGAAGCTTTCTTT; CDR3: CASSQTGGIAEAFF; D: TRBD1; V: TRBV12-3/TRBV12-4; J: TRBJ1-1; size: many
DNA: TGTGCCAGCAGCCCCCGATGGGGGCAAAACATTCAGTACTTC; CDR3: CASSPRWGQNIQYF; D: -; V: TRBV28; J: TRBJ2-4; size: many
DNA: TGCAGTGCTAGAGATCGGGGGACTAGCGCAAAAAACATTCAGTACTTC; CDR3: CSARDRGTSAKNIQYF; D: TRBD2; V: TRBV20-1; J: TRBJ2-4; size: many
DNA: TGTGCCAGCAGCTTAGCTTCCACAGGGGGGGCTGAAGCTTTCTTT; CDR3: CASSLASTGGAEAFF; D: TRBD1; V: TRBV7-8; J: TRBJ1-1; size: many
DNA: TGCGCCAGCAGCTTTAGCGGGGGTTCCTACAATGAGCAGTTCTTC; CDR3: CASSFSGGSYNEQFF; D: TRBD2; V: TRBV5-1; J: TRBJ2-1; size: many
DNA: TGTGCCAGCAGTTACTCCCGGGAAGGTACGCAGTATTTT; CDR3: CASSYSREGTQYF; D: -; V: TRBV6-6; J: TRBJ2-3; size: many
DNA: TGCAGTGCTCTTCCTGGGGGGAATGAGCAGTTCTTC; CDR3: CSALPGGNEQFF; D: -; V: TRBV20-1; J: TRBJ2-1; size: many
DNA: TGCAGTGCTAGTAAGACGGGGTTTAACTATGGCTACACCTTC; CDR3: CSASKTGFNYGYTF; D: -; V: TRBV20-1; J: TRBJ1-2; size: many
DNA: TGTGCCAGCAGTTTGATTTCGGCGGGAGGGTACGCGCAGTACTTC; CDR3: CASSLISAGGYAQYF; D: TRBD2; V: TRBV28; J: TRBJ2-7; size: many
DNA: TGCGCCAGTAGCTTGTACCGAAACCAGGCGACTGAAGCTTTCTTT; CDR3: CASSLYRNQATEAFF; D: -; V: TRBV5-1; J: TRBJ1-1; size: -
DNA: TGTGCCAGCAGCGACGGCCTAGGGGCGGGAGAGACCCAGTACTTC; CDR3: CASSDGLGAGETQYF; D: -; V: TRBV6-6; J: TRBJ2-5; size: many
DNA: TGTGCCACCAGCAGTCCCAGCGGAAACCCCTACGAGCAGTACTTC; CDR3: CATSSPSGNPYEQYF; D: -; V: TRBV15; J: TRBJ2-7; size: many
DNA: TGCAGTGCTAGTCCTACCTACAATGAGCAGTTCTTC; CDR3: CSASPTYNEQFF; D: -; V: TRBV20-1; J: TRBJ2-1; size: many
DNA: TGTGCCAGCAGCTCCGCCGGCAGGGAGTTAGATACGCAGTATTTT; CDR3: CASSSAGRELDTQYF; D: -; V: TRBV7-9; J: TRBJ2-3; size: many
DNA: TGTGCCAGCAGTTTAAAGGTGGCTGAGGTGGGCAATCAGCCCCAGCATTTT; CDR3: CASSLKVAEVGNQPQHF; D: -; V: TRBV12-3/TRBV12-4; J: TRBJ1-5; size: many
DNA: TGCGCCAGCAGCGGGGGACCCGGCCAAGAGACCCAGTACTTC; CDR3: CASSGGPGQETQYF; D: -; V: TRBV5-1; J: TRBJ2-5; size: many
DNA: TGTGCCAGCAGCCCCCAGGGGGTAGCATACAATGAGCAGTTCTTC; CDR3: CASSPQGVAYNEQFF; D: TRBD1; V: TRBV12-3/TRBV12-4; J: TRBJ2-1; size: many
DNA: TGCGCCAGCCTAGGGAGGGGCTACGAGCAGTACTTC; CDR3: CASLGRGYEQYF; D: TRBD2; V: TRBV10-2; J: TRBJ2-7; size: many
DNA: TGTGCCAGCAGTCAAAGTAGTTCAACCCTCAACTTT; CDR3: CASSQSSSTLNF; D: -; V: TRBV7-9; J: TRBJ1-6; size: -
DNA: TGTGCCAGCAGCTTCCAGAACAGGGACACTGAAGCTTTCTTT; CDR3: CASSFQNRDTEAFF; D: -; V: TRBV5-6; J: TRBJ1-1; size: many
DNA: TGCAGTGCTCGTACCGGGACAGCTACAATGGACACTGAAGCTTTCTTT; CDR3: CSARTGTATMDTEAFF; D: TRBD1; V: TRBV20-1; J: TRBJ1-1; size: many
DNA: TGTGCCATCAGTGAGGTTACAGATACGCAGTATTTT; CDR3: CAISEVTDTQYF; D: -; V: TRBV10-3; J: TRBJ2-3; size: many
DNA: TGTGCCAGCAGTTATAGGCGGAACACTGAAGCTTTCTTT; CDR3: CASSYRRNTEAFF; D: -; V: TRBV27; J: TRBJ1-1; size: many
DNA: TGTGCCAGCAGTTACTACAACACCGGGGAGCTGTTTTTT; CDR3: CASSYYNTGELFF; D: -; V: TRBV25-1; J: TRBJ2-2; size: many
DNA: TGCGCCAGCAGCATACGGACTAGCGGGATGTACGAGCAGTACTTC; CDR3: CASSIRTSGMYEQYF; D: TRBD2; V: TRBV5-1; J: TRBJ2-7; size: many
DNA: TGCAGTGCTAGATCCACCCAAGTGCTAGCGGGACGGGCAGATACGCAGTATTTT; CDR3: CSARSTQVLAGRADTQYF; D: TRBD2; V: TRBV20-1; J: TRBJ2-3; size: many
DNA: TGCAGTGCTAGCGTCGATAATTCACCCCTCCACTTT; CDR3: CSASVDNSPLHF; D: -; V: TRBV20-1; J: TRBJ1-6; size: many
DNA: TGTGCCAGCAGCTTACCCGGTTCACCCCTCCACTTT; CDR3: CASSLPGSPLHF; D: -; V: TRBV7-9; J: TRBJ1-6; size: many
DNA: TGCGCCAGCAGCCTCGGGACTAGCGGGAGCGCAGATACGCAGTATTTT; CDR3: CASSLGTSGSADTQYF; D: TRBD2; V: TRBV5-1; J: TRBJ2-3; size: many
DNA: TGCGCCAGCAGCTTGGAGACAGGAAGGGATGAAAAACTGTTTTTT; CDR3: CASSLETGRDEKLFF; D: -; V: TRBV5-1; J: TRBJ1-4; size: many
DNA: TGCAGTGGGATAGCGGGCGGGGCTTACGAGCAGTACTTC; CDR3: CSGIAGGAYEQYF; D: TRBD2; V: TRBV20-1; J: TRBJ2-7; size: many
DNA: TGCGCCAGCAGCTTTACCGGGACAGACACTGAAGCTTTCTTT; CDR3: CASSFTGTDTEAFF; D: TRBD1; V: TRBV5-1; J: TRBJ1-1; size: many
DNA: TGCGCCAGCAGCACAGGGTCTGGAAACACCATATATTTT; CDR3: CASSTGSGNTIYF; D: -; V: TRBV5-1; J: TRBJ1-3; size: many
DNA: TGTGCCAGCAGTCCTGAGACAGGGAGCGAGCAGTACTTC; CDR3: CASSPETGSEQYF; D: TRBD1; V: TRBV27; J: TRBJ2-7; size: many
DNA: TGCGCCAGCGCGACTCGGGGGCACGAGACCCAGTACTTC; CDR3: CASATRGHETQYF; D: -; V: TRBV5-1; J: TRBJ2-5; size: many
DNA: TGTGCCAGCAGTTACCATGCTGAAGAGACCCAGTACTTC; CDR3: CASSYHAEETQYF; D: -; V: TRBV6-6; J: TRBJ2-5; size: many
DNA: TGTGCCAGCAGTTCGACAGGGGTATGGACCGGGGAGCTGTTTTTT; CDR3: CASSSTGVWTGELFF; D: TRBD1; V: TRBV12-3/TRBV12-4; J: TRBJ2-2; size: many
DNA: TGTGCCAGCAGTTTGAGGCGACAACTCAATCAGCCCCAGCATTTT; CDR3: CASSLRRQLNQPQHF; D: -; V: TRBV12-3/TRBV12-4; J: TRBJ1-5; size: many
DNA: TGCAGTGCCCCTTCATCCCTCCCGGACACTGAAGCTTTCTTT; CDR3: CSAPSSLPDTEAFF; D: -; V: TRBV20-1; J: TRBJ1-1; size: many
DNA: TGTGCCAGCAGCGCGGGGTCAGATACGCAGTATTTT; CDR3: CASSAGSDTQYF; D: -; V: TRBV7-9; J: TRBJ2-3; size: many
DNA: TGCAGTGCCCAAGAGCCGGCTAGCGGGGGCTCTCTGGAGACCCAGTACTTC; CDR3: CSAQEPASGGSLETQYF; D: TRBD2; V: TRBV20-1; J: TRBJ2-5; size: many
DNA: TGTGCCAGCAGCTTGGGCAGACGTGACAGGTTCTCTGGAAACACCATATATTTT; CDR3: CASSLGRRDRFSGNTIYF; D: -; V: TRBV7-8; J: TRBJ1-3; size: many
DNA: TGTGCCAGCGGAGGGAGGTGGGAGACCCAGTACTTC; CDR3: CASGGRWETQYF; D: -; V: TRBV28; J: TRBJ2-5; size: many
DNA: TGCAGTGCTAGATCGGGGGCGGAATCCTACAATGAGCAGTTCTTC; CDR3: CSARSGAESYNEQFF; D: -; V: TRBV20-1; J: TRBJ2-1; size: medium-sized
DNA: TGTGCCAGCAGCTCATACTTAAATGAGCAGTTCTTC; CDR3: CASSSYLNEQFF; D: -; V: TRBV7-3; J: TRBJ2-1; size: many
DNA: TGCAGTGCTATTACGTTCGAGCTAGCGGGACTTAAAGAGACCCAGTACTTC; CDR3: CSAITFELAGLKETQYF; D: TRBD2; V: TRBV20-1; J: TRBJ2-5; size: many
DNA: TGCGCCAGCAGCTTGGAGAGGTTTGATTCACCCCTCCACTTT; CDR3: CASSLERFDSPLHF; D: -; V: TRBV5-1; J: TRBJ1-6; size: many